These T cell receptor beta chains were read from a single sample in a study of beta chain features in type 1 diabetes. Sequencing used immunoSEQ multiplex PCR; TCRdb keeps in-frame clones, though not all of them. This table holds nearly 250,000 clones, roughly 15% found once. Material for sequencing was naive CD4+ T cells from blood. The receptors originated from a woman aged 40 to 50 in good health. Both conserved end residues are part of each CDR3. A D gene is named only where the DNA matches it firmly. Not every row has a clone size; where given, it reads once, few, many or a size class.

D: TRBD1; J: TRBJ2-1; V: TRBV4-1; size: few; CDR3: CASSQDPDRGQVGEQFF; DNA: TGCGCCAGCAGCCAAGATCCGGATAGGGGACAGGTGGGAGAGCAGTTCTTC
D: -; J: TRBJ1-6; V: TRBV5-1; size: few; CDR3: CASSLAGSSSYNSPLHF; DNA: TGCGCCAGCAGCTTGGCCGGGTCGAGCTCCTATAATTCACCCCTCCACTTT
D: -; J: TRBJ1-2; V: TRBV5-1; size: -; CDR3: CASSLAAQGGYGYTF; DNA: TGCGCCAGCAGCTTGGCGGCCCAGGGTGGCTATGGCTACACCTTC
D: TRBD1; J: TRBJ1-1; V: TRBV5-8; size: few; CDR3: CASRQTGTEKAFF; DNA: TGTGCCAGCAGACAGACCGGGACAGAAAAAGCTTTCTTT
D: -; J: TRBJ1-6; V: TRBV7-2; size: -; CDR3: CASSLVNSPLHF; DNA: TGTGCCAGCAGCTTAGTAAATTCACCCCTCCACTTT
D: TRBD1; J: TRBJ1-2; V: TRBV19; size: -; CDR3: CASSLRTGLANYGYTF; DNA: TGTGCCAGTAGTCTACGGACAGGGTTAGCTAACTATGGCTACACCTTC
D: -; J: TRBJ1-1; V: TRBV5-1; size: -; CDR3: CASSYQPGNTEAFF; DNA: TGCGCCAGCAGCTACCAACCAGGGAACACTGAAGCTTTCTTT
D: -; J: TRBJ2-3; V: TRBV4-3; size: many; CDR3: CASSQGTGPGGDTQYF; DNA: TGCGCCAGCAGCCAAGGAACAGGGCCTGGGGGCGATACGCAGTATTTT
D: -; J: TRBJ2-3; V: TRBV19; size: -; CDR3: CASRSVAPTDTQYF; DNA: TGTGCCAGTAGATCGGTCGCCCCCACAGATACGCAGTATTTT
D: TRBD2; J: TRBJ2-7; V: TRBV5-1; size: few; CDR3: CASSLESSGVFSYEQYF; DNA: TGCGCCAGCAGCTTGGAATCTAGCGGGGTATTCTCCTACGAGCAGTACTTC
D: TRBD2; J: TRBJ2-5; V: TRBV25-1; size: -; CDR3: CASTLAGRETQYF; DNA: TGTGCCAGCACACTAGCGGGGCGTGAGACCCAGTACTTC
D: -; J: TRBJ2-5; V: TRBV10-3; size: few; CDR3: CAISFTPGTTSRETQYF; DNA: TGTGCCATCAGCTTCACACCGGGGACAACCAGTAGGGAGACCCAGTACTTC
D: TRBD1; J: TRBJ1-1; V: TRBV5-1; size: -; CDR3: CASSRTGGVGGTEAFF; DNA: TGCGCCAGCAGCCGGACAGGGGGCGTTGGAGGCACTGAAGCTTTCTTT
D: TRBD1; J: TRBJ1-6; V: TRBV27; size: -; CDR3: CASSLSLPRGRNSPLHF; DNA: TGTGCCAGCAGTTTATCGCTGCCCAGGGGGAGGAATTCACCCCTCCACTTT
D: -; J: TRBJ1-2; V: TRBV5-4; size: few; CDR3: CASSLTGAGGYTF; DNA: TGTGCCAGCAGCTTGACCGGAGCCGGCGGCTACACCTTC
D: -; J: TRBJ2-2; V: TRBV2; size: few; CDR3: CASSDGSTGELFF; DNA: TGTGCCAGCAGTGACGGGTCCACCGGGGAGCTGTTTTTT
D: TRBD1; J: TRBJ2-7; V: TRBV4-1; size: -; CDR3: CASSRTWGGQGLWEQYF; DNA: TGCGCCAGCAGCCGGACCTGGGGAGGACAGGGCCTGTGGGAGCAGTACTTC
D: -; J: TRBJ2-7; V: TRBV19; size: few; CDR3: CASSTTTYEQYF; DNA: TGTGCCAGTAGTACGACTACCTACGAGCAGTACTTC
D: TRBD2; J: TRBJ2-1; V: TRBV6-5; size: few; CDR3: CASSSRTSSEQFF; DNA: TGTGCCAGCAGTTCAAGGACTAGCTCTGAGCAGTTCTTC
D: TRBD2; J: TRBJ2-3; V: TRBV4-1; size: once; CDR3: CASSQDIATSGGVGTDTQYF; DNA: TGCGCCAGCAGCCAAGATATCGCGACTAGCGGGGGGGTGGGCACAGATACGCAGTATTTT
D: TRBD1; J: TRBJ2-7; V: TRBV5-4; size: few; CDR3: CASSQPGQGSYEQYF; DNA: TGTGCCAGCAGCCAACCGGGACAGGGCTCCTACGAGCAGTACTTC
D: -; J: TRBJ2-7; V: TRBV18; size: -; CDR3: CASSPPSGFYEQYF; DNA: TGTGCCAGCTCACCGCCCTCAGGGTTCTACGAGCAGTACTTC
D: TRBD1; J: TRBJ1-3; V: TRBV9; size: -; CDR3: CASSVSGQGNTIYF; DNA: TGTGCCAGCAGCGTAAGCGGACAGGGGAACACCATATATTTT
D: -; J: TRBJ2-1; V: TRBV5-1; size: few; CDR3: CASSLQTANNEQFF; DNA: TGCGCCAGCAGCTTGCAGACAGCGAACAATGAGCAGTTCTTC
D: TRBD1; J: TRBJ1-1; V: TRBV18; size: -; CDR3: CASSSVAQGANTEAFF; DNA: TGTGCCAGCTCATCGGTAGCACAGGGGGCGAACACTGAAGCTTTCTTT
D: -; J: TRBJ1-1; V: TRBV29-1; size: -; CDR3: CSVRGNTEAFF; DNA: TGCAGCGTTCGGGGGAACACTGAAGCTTTCTTT
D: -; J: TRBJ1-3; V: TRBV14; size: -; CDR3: CASSHGWGLGNTIYF; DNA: TGTGCCAGCAGCCACGGCTGGGGGCTCGGAAACACCATATATTTT
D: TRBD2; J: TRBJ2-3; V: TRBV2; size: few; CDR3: CASSGGGGGTDTQYF; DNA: TGTGCCAGCAGTGGAGGCGGGGGAGGGACAGATACGCAGTATTTT
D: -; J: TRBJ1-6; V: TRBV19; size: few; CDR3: CASSLQGGDSPLHF; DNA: TGTGCCAGTAGTCTACAGGGTGGCGATTCACCCCTCCACTTT
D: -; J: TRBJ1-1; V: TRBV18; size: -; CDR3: CASSPRTVGGTEAFF; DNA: TGTGCCAGCTCACCCCGTACGGTAGGGGGAACTGAAGCTTTCTTT
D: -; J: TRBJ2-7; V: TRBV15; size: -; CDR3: CATSRDPVGEQYF; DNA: TGTGCCACCAGCAGAGACCCGGTTGGCGAGCAGTACTTC
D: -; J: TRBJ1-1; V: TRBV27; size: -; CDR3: CASRPQGRFVTEAFF; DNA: TGTGCCAGCAGACCACAGGGCAGGTTCGTCACTGAAGCTTTCTTT
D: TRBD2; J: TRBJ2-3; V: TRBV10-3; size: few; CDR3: CAIRAGGTDTQYF; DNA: TGTGCCATCCGAGCGGGGGGGACAGATACGCAGTATTTT
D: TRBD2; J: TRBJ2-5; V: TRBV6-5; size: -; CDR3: CASSQGRAGTQYF; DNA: TGTGCCAGCAGTCAAGGGAGGGCAGGGACCCAGTACTTC
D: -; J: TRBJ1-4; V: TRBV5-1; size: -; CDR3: CASSDRVDEKLFF; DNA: TGCGCCAGCAGTGACCGGGTTGACGAAAAACTGTTTTTT
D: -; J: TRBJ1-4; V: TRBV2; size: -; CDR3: CASHTGRKEKLFF; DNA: TGTGCCAGCCACACAGGGCGTAAAGAAAAACTGTTTTTT
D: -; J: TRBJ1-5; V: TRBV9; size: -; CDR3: CASSVTWASNQPQHF; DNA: TGTGCCAGCAGCGTGACATGGGCCAGCAATCAGCCCCAGCATTTT
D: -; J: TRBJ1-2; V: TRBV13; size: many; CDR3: CASSSLGRTGLIYGYTF; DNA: TGTGCCAGCAGCTCCCTGGGGCGGACGGGCCTAATCTATGGCTACACCTTC
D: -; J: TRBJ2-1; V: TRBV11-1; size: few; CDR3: CASSLGQGSQFF; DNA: TGTGCCAGCAGCTTAGGGCAGGGCTCGCAGTTCTTC
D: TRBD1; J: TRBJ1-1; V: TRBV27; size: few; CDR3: CASSTSDRGENTEAFF; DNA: TGTGCCAGCAGTACCTCGGACAGGGGCGAGAACACTGAAGCTTTCTTT
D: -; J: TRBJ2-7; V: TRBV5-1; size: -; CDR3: CASSLVAGGASSYEQYF; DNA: TGCGCCAGCAGCTTGGTGGCAGGAGGGGCGAGCTCCTACGAGCAGTACTTC
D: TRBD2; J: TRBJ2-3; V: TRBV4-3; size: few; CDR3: CASSQERPGLAGVTDTQYF; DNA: TGCGCCAGCAGCCAAGAAAGGCCCGGACTAGCGGGGGTCACAGATACGCAGTATTTT
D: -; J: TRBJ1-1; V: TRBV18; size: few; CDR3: CASSSFSTEAFF; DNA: TGTGCCAGCTCATCCTTTTCTACTGAAGCTTTCTTT
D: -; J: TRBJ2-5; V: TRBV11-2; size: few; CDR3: CASSFYSTGGETQYF; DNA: TGTGCCAGCAGCTTTTATTCAACCGGAGGGGAGACCCAGTACTTC
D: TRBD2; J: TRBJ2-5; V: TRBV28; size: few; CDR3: CASSPRPSGPQETQYF; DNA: TGTGCCAGCAGTCCCCGTCCTAGCGGTCCTCAAGAGACCCAGTACTTC